These 23 T cell receptor beta chains were sequenced from one sample in a study of T cells expressing NK-cell markers. TCRdb reprocessed the 5' RACE reads and reports one entry per CDR3 protein, with no DNA. In total, the table holds 450,000 to 600,000 distinct CDR3 sequences. The sequencing input was blood T cells: a sorted CD56 or NKG2C T cell subset, CD4+ or CD8+ T cells, or bulk PBMC T cells (not recorded which). The source of these receptors is a man in his late teens or twenties in good health.

The chain has TRBV27 and TRBJ1-1; TCRdb designates TRBD1, a call that cannot be tested without DNA. Germline lookup yields CDR1 MNHEY and CDR2 SMNVEV (reference sequence). The CDR3 length is 17 residues. CDR3 in amino acids: CASSPLTSTGNRTEAFF.

The V gene is TRBV20-1, the J gene TRBJ2-1; the TRBD1 assignment by TCRdb is unverifiable without DNA. Germline CDR1 DFQATT, CDR2 SNEGSKA (reference sequence). This CDR3 spans 15 amino acids. CDR3 loop: CSAYPFQGSQNEQFF.

The rearrangement joins TRBV12-3 or TRBV12-4 to TRBJ2-5; the TCRdb call, TRBD1, lacks DNA for checking. This CDR3 has 14 residues. CDR3: CASRYTGSPETQYF.

V gene TRBV5-1 combines with J gene TRBJ1-1. The CDR3 contains 16 residues. Germline lookup yields CDR1 SGHRS and CDR2 YFSETQ. The CDR3 spells CASSYSGNSLNTEAFF. Full variable domain (remainder filled in from reference TRBV5-1 and TRBJ1-1): KAGVTQTPRYLIKTRGQQVTLSCSPISGHRSVSWYQQTPGQGLQFLFEYFSETQRNKGNFPGRFSGRQFSNSRSEMNVSTLELGDSALYLCASSYSGNSLNTEAFFGQGTRLTVV.

The chain employs TRBV15 and TRBJ2-3; as DNA is missing, the TRBD2 call by TCRdb cannot be tested. This CDR3 comprises 14 residues. Germline V CDR1 and CDR2: LNHNV, YYDKDF (reference sequence). The CDR3 sequence: CATKAGGRPDTQYF.

The genes are TRBV28 and TRBJ2-1. The CDR3 consists of 14 residues. CDR1 MDHEN and CDR2 SYDVKM come from the germline V gene. The CDR3 spells CASSGGLNYNEQFF.

The chain employs TRBV12-3 or TRBV12-4 and TRBJ1-2. The CDR3 runs to 12 residues. This chain's CDR3 is CASSLGRGGYTF.

V gene TRBV28 combines with J gene TRBJ2-7. The CDR3 contains 14 residues. In germline, CDR1 is MDHEN, CDR2 SYDVKM. The CDR3: CASSGMTGLREQYF.

The chain recombines TRBV28 with TRBJ2-7; TCRdb names TRBD1, which stays unverified in the absence of DNA. This CDR3 is built from 13 residues. Germline values: CDR1 MDHEN, CDR2 SYDVKM. CDR3 loop: CASSSVIGYEQYF.

The J gene is TRBJ2-3, the V gene TRBV4-2. Germline loops: CDR1 LGHNA, CDR2 YNFKEQ. This CDR3 is 18 amino acids long. The CDR3 here is CASSQEFRASRHTDTQYF.

The chain links TRBV5-1 to TRBJ2-2; TCRdb designates TRBD2, a call that cannot be tested without DNA. The CDR3 is 15 residues long. Germline CDR1 is SGHRS and CDR2 is YFSETQ. The CDR3 sequence: CASSLLAGLERELFF.

The chain has TRBV20-1 and TRBJ2-5; there is no DNA to check the TCRdb D call of TRBD2. This CDR3 region has 12 residues. Germline loops: CDR1 DFQATT, CDR2 SNEGSKA (reference sequence). The CDR3 loop is CSADGRTETQYF.

The chain couples TRBV12-3 or TRBV12-4 to TRBJ2-3; as DNA is missing, the TRBD2 call by TCRdb cannot be tested. The CDR3 is made up of 19 amino acids. CDR3 amino acids: CASSFTGLAGGMFTDTQYF.

The J gene is TRBJ2-1, the V gene TRBV7-6; the D call of TRBD2 rests on TCRdb alone, since no DNA is present to check it. In germline, CDR1 is SGHVS, CDR2 FNYEAQ. The CDR3 is 22 amino acids. CDR3 loop: CASSLDAYASLGGEVEHNEQFF.

This chain uses TRBV28 with TRBJ2-7; checking the TCRdb D call of TRBD1 is not possible without DNA. The CDR3 runs 15 residues. The germline gives CDR1 MDHEN, CDR2 SYDVKM. Here the CDR3 reads CASSPRGQSDYEQYF.

This chain links TRBV7-2 with TRBJ2-7. This CDR3 spans 15 amino acids. From germline, CDR1 is SGHTA and CDR2 FQGNSA. The CDR3 is CASSFARVVAYEQYF.

The rearrangement uses TRBV12-3 or TRBV12-4 and TRBJ1-6; TCRdb indicates TRBD1, and absent DNA this call remains unverified. The CDR3 length is 15 residues. The CDR3 is CASRLADRGNSPLHF.

The chain recombines TRBV20-1 with TRBJ1-3; the D call of TRBD1 rests on TCRdb alone, since no DNA is present to check it. The germline CDR1 and CDR2 sequences are DFQATT and SNEGSKA (reference sequence). CDR3 length: 14 amino acids. CDR3 sequence reads: CSAPRGQSGNTIYF.

The CDR3 is CASSELRNKREKLFF. The chain combines TRBV25-1 with TRBJ1-4. This CDR3 is built from 15 residues. The germline gives CDR1 MGHDK, CDR2 SYGVNS.

The chain has TRBV27 and TRBJ2-3; the TRBD2 assignment by TCRdb is unverifiable without DNA. The CDR3 length is 15 residues. In germline, CDR1 is MNHEY, CDR2 SMNVEV (reference sequence). The CDR3 sequence is CASTLTSASTDTQYF.

V and J are TRBV9 and TRBJ2-2. Per the germline V gene, CDR1 is SGDLS and CDR2 is YYNGEE. The CDR3 covers 14 residues. The CDR3: CASSVSTLTGELFF.

The chain is built from TRBV12-3 or TRBV12-4 and TRBJ2-2; the TCRdb D gene call, TRBD2, has no DNA to confirm it. This CDR3 has 17 amino acids. This CDR3 reads CASSYIAGPANTGELFF.

This chain links TRBV5-1 with TRBJ2-7; the TCRdb call, TRBD1, lacks DNA for checking. The V gene's germline CDR1 is SGHRS and CDR2 YFSETQ. The CDR3 length is 14 residues. This chain's CDR3 is CASSSGQLPYEQYF.